The 11 T cell receptor beta chains in this list originate from one sample, sequenced in a study of brain metastases from non-small cell lung cancer (dated by TCRdb to about 2019). To prepare the library, the immunoSEQ multiplex PCR assay was applied. The clones in this table, taken by TCRdb from immuneACCESS, are in-frame only. Not every clone is retained; where verified, under half of the shortfall comes from an unresolved V gene, and the cause of the rest is unknown. For this sample there are over 3,500 clones; 90% appear just once. About 3.6% of the sample goes to the ten largest clones. The specimen sequenced was primary lung tumor tissue. Per the publication, the cell subset or site label means: primary lung tumor paired with brain metastasis. The receptor source for this set is a donor aged 40 or older with non-small cell lung cancer.

This clone was picked up one time. The sample carries other DNA sequences with the same CDR3. The chain uses TRBV18 and TRBJ1-2, with 11 bases aligning to TRBD1. The CDR3 is 16 residues long. V lost 3 bases and J lost 5; bases outside the gene matches: 8. CDR1 is KGHSH and CDR2 is LQKENI in the germline V gene. CDR3 sequence (DNA): TGTGCCAGCTCACCCGGGACAGGGGGTTTTGAGTATGGCTACACCTTC. Its translation: CASSPGTGGFEYGYTF.

This clone occurred a few times. The chain is built from TRBV10-3 and TRBJ2-7, with D unresolved. The germline V and J ends were trimmed by 0 bases and 3 bases, with 9 bases remaining between them. This CDR3 spans 14 amino acids. From germline, CDR1 is ENHRY and CDR2 SYGVKD. CDR3 sequence (DNA): TGTGCCATCAGTGAGTCGACAAACAGCTACGAGCAGTACTTC. It yields the protein CAISESTNSYEQYF.

Remarks on this clone: The same CDR3 is also encoded by other DNA sequences in this sample. The chain has TRBV5-1 and TRBJ2-5, with unresolved D. V was cut by 0 bases and J by 4 bases, with 13 bases left in between. The CDR3 is 15 amino acids. The germline V gene encodes CDR1 SGHRS and CDR2 YFSETQ. The CDR3 sequence: CASSLESRSVETQYF. CDR3 DNA sequence: TGCGCCAGCAGCTTGGAGAGCAGATCAGTAGAGACCCAGTACTTC. Supplemented by reference TRBV5-1 and TRBJ2-5, the full variable domain reads KAGVTQTPRYLIKTRGQQVTLSCSPISGHRSVSWYQQTPGQGLQFLFEYFSETQRNKGNFPGRFSGRQFSNSRSEMNVSTLELGDSALYLCASSLESRSVETQYFGPGTRLLVL.

On this clone itself: An end of the junction does not agree with germline; a read error may underlie this. The CDR3, as DNA: TGTGCCATCAGTTCCATCCCGGACAGCCCCTATGGCTACACTTTC. Its translation: CAISSIPDSPYGYTF. V gene TRBV10-3 combines with J gene TRBJ1-2, with D perhaps matching TRBD1 (6 bases). The CDR3 consists of 15 residues. Germline values: CDR1 ENHRY, CDR2 SYGVKD.

V usage is TRBV11-3 and J usage is TRBJ2-3; 7 positions match TRBD1. The CDR3 length is 15 residues. From germline, CDR1 is SGHNT and CDR2 YENEEA. With V trimmed by 5 bases and J by 4 bases, 9 bases remained unmatched. The CDR3 here is CASSPDRVGPDTQYF. Here the CDR3 DNA reads TGTGCCAGCAGCCCAGACAGGGTAGGCCCAGATACGCAGTATTTT.

The chain couples TRBV24-1 to TRBJ2-7; D is unresolved. V shed 0 bases and J shed 5 bases, with 1 base lying between them. Germline V lookup: CDR1 KGHDR, CDR2 SFDVKD. CDR3 length equals 11 residues. CDR3 protein: CATSDLNEQYF. CDR3 coding DNA: TGTGCCACCAGTGATTTGAACGAGCAGTACTTC.

The chain is built from TRBV30 and TRBJ2-4; 8 bases agree with TRBD2. V dropped 7 bases and J dropped 3; count of bases not matched to a gene: 5. The CDR3 is made up of 13 amino acids. The V gene's germline CDR1 is GTSNPN and CDR2 SVGIG (reference sequence). This CDR3 is CASSREGKNIQYF. In nucleotides, the CDR3 is TGTGCCTCATCCCGGGAGGGCAAAAACATTCAGTACTTC.

This chain links TRBV28 with TRBJ2-3; the match to TRBD2 covers 10 bases. The germline CDR1 and CDR2 sequences are MDHEN and SYDVKM. V gave up 5 bases and J gave up 7 bases; unmatched junction bases: 15. The CDR3 is made up of 17 amino acids. The CDR3 spells CASSKGLAGERANTQYF. The CDR3 DNA follows: TGTGCCAGCAGTAAAGGCCTAGCGGGAGAGCGGGCAAATACGCAGTATTTT.

The chain employs TRBV7-3 and TRBJ2-3, with 8 bases aligning to TRBD2. After removal of 0 bases from V and 3 bases from J, the junction contained 2 bases not matched to a gene. The CDR3 contains 15 residues. CDR1 and CDR2 (germline): SGHTA, FQGTGA. The CDR3 DNA reads TGTGCCAGCAGCTTAACGGGCGGGAGGACAGATACGCAGTATTTT. It translates to CASSLTGGRTDTQYF.

This clone was counted between two and nine times. This chain connects TRBV30 to TRBJ1-1; tentative D call: TRBD1 (5 bases). Germline V gene sequence: CDR1 GTSNPN, CDR2 SVGIG (reference sequence). Trimming cost V 1 base and J 7 bases, with 7 bases left between them. The CDR3 length is 11 residues. The CDR3 reads CAWSGTIEAFF. As DNA, the CDR3 is TGTGCCTGGAGTGGGACAATTGAAGCTTTCTTT.

V usage is TRBV7-2 and J usage is TRBJ2-3; TRBD2 matches 14 bases. Germline V gene data show CDR1 as SGHTA and CDR2 as FQGNSA. The V segment lost 5 bases and the J segment 5 bases; nucleotides outside the gene matches: 12. The CDR3 is 18 amino acids. The CDR3 here is CASSPRRLAGGPGDTQYF. CDR3 coding DNA: TGTGCCAGCAGCCCCCGGAGACTAGCGGGGGGGCCAGGAGATACGCAGTATTTT.